This T cell receptor beta chain was documented in a study of T cell responses to AZD1222 COVID-19 vaccine. Study observations and caveats: Among the donors, most were white British and more were female, and clonal diversity was possibly underestimated. Increased Spike-specific TCR breadth and depth were observed after two AZD1222 doses.

Worth noting for this clone: Its antigen is currently unknown.

The CDR3 is 14 residues long. Germline CDR1 is SGHVS and CDR2 is FQNEAQ. V was shortened by 7 bases and J by 1 base, with 13 bases between the two germline ends. TCRdb's copy holds only in-frame clones and misses some; the assay was immunoSEQ multiplex PCR. The data contain 150,000 or so clones, 94% of them seen just once; the ten biggest clones take up about 4.6%. The chain combines TRBV7-8 with TRBJ2-5; D call uncertain. The sequence derives from an adult who received the AZD1222 COVID-19 vaccine. The source material was peripheral blood, sampled 28 days after the second AZD1222 dose. This chain's CDR3 is CASTPRNLQETQYF. CDR3 bases: TGTGCCAGCACCCCGAGAAACCTCCAAGAGACCCAGTACTTC.